The rows below give T cell receptor beta chains drawn from one sample of a study of vaccination effects on CD4 cells after COVID-19. Here immunoSEQ multiplex PCR was the method, and the copy in TCRdb shows in-frame clones only, minus some. Of tens of thousands of clones listed, around 80% are singletons. Their antigen targets remain unknown. The sample in question was CD4+ T cells from PBMCs cultured with HCoV-OC43 spike peptides, obtained after COVID-19 vaccination. The receptors shown here come from a human donor who received a COVID-19 vaccine. The CDR3 runs from the conserved cysteine through the conserved F or W. D genes are given only for firm matches. Rows give clone size only sometimes, using once, few, many, or a class for an expanded clone.

d_gene	j_gene	abundance	v_gene	CDR3aa	CDR3nt
TRBD2	TRBJ2-1	few	TRBV5-1	CASSERGRSYNEQFF	TGCGCCAGCAGCGAGCGGGGCCGCTCCTACAATGAGCAGTTCTTC
TRBD1	TRBJ2-7	NA	TRBV6-5	CASSRDRAYEQYF	TGTGCCAGCAGCCGGGACAGGGCCTACGAGCAGTACTTC
NA	TRBJ2-1	NA	TRBV9	CASSVQGHEQFF	TGTGCCAGCAGCGTACAGGGCCATGAGCAGTTCTTC
NA	TRBJ1-5	NA	TRBV2	CASSDSGISQPQHF	TGTGCCAGCAGTGACAGTGGTATCTCCCAGCCCCAGCATTTT
NA	TRBJ1-2	NA	TRBV5-1	CASSRQTTGVGTNYGYTF	TGCGCCAGCAGCCGACAAACGACGGGGGTAGGAACTAACTATGGCTACACCTTC
NA	TRBJ1-5	few	TRBV5-5	CASSLEGLSNQPQHF	TGTGCCAGCAGCTTGGAGGGACTGAGCAATCAGCCCCAGCATTTT
NA	TRBJ2-3	NA	TRBV20-1	CSASGGTKGHTDTQYF	TGCAGTGCTAGTGGGGGGACGAAAGGGCACACAGATACGCAGTATTTT
TRBD1	TRBJ1-2	once	TRBV3-1/TRBV3-2	CASSQEWTGTYPPFSGYTF	TGTGCCAGCAGCCAAGAGTGGACAGGGACATACCCCCCGTTTTCTGGCTACACCTTC
NA	TRBJ2-7	NA	TRBV28	CASSLDPIGEQYF	TGTGCCAGCAGTTTGGACCCCATTGGAGAGCAGTACTTC
TRBD1	TRBJ1-5	few	TRBV19	CASSLLQGANQPQHF	TGTGCCAGTAGCCTACTACAGGGGGCCAATCAGCCCCAGCATTTT
TRBD1	TRBJ1-5	few	TRBV30	CAWSEGTVLNQPQHF	TGTGCCTGGAGTGAGGGGACAGTCCTCAATCAGCCCCAGCATTTT
NA	TRBJ2-6	NA	TRBV5-1	CASSVVSGANVLTF	TGCGCCAGCAGTGTCGTCTCTGGGGCCAACGTCCTGACTTTC
TRBD1	TRBJ2-3	NA	TRBV6-6	CASSYGTGSDTQYF	TGTGCCAGCAGTTACGGGACAGGTTCGGATACGCAGTATTTT
NA	TRBJ2-3	NA	TRBV11-3	CASSLAPTGLRTSTDTQYF	TGTGCCAGCAGCTTAGCCCCGACGGGACTCAGGACTAGCACAGATACGCAGTATTTT